The sequence of this T cell receptor (beta chain) was determined in a study of cytomegalovirus exposure and HLA in healthy donors. Turning to the study itself: Earlier, 200 million or so T cells were analyzed, and 95 million to 140 million unique TCR beta sequences were found among them.

Germline V gives CDR1 SGHTA, CDR2 FQGNSA. The CDR3 contains 13 residues. V gave up 5 bases and J gave up 12 bases, with 20 bases separating them. General study findings and limits: According to the study, 160 or so TCR beta chains were cytomegalovirus-associated.

Both 60 Vbeta primers and 13 Jbeta primers went into the PCR. Data came from immunoSEQ multiplex PCR; TCRdb stores just in-frame clones and leaves some out. The repertoire has roughly 97,000 clones, roughly three quarters of them found once; the top ten carry around 1.5%. Healthy bone marrow donors supplied every sample. About this clone: What it binds is not known.

The sample comprised PBMCs. The chain recombines TRBV7-2 with TRBJ2-7, with D possibly TRBD2 on 6 matching bases. The clonotype was recovered from a woman between 40 and 50 years old in good health and CMV-seronegative. CDR3 sequence reads: CASSPQEVGSPYF. CDR3 DNA: TGTGCCAGCAGCCCCCAGGAGGTCGGGAGTCCGTACTTC.